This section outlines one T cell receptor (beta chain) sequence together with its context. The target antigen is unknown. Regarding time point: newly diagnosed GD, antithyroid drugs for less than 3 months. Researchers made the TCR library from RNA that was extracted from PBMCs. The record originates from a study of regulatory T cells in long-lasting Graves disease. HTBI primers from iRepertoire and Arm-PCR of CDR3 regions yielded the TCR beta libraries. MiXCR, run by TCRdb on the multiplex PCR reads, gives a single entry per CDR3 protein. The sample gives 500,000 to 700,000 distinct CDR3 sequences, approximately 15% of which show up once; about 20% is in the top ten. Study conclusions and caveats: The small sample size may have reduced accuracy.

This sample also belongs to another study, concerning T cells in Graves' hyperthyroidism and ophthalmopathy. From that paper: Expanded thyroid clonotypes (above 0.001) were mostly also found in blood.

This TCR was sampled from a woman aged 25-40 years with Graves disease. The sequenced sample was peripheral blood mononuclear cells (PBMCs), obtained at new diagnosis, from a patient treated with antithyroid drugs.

The CDR3, as DNA: TGTGCCAGTAGTATGGGGGGACACTACTCCTACGAGCAGTACTTC. Encoded protein: CASSMGGHYSYEQYF. This chain links TRBV19 with TRBJ2-7, with D perhaps given as TRBD1 or TRBD2 (6 bases each). CDR1 LNHDA and CDR2 SQIVND come from the germline V gene (reference sequence). This CDR3 contains 15 residues. V shed 3 bases and J shed 0 bases, with 12 bases lying between them.